The clone carrying this T cell receptor (beta chain) was seen only a few times. Its specificity is not known. TCRdb re-derived calls from the reads in MiXCR, one entry per CDR3 protein. The sample includes nearly 700,000 distinct CDR3 sequences, around 30% seen only once; the top ten take 15% to 20%. The source of the sample is a study of T cell repertoires in cytomegalovirus infection. Background on the study: Both a matching HLA type and CMV infection were indicated by public TCR beta signatures. Findings and caveats of the study: CMV-specific TCR beta clonotypes restricted by HLA-C were the ones dominating the ex vivo response.

The length of the CDR3 is 13 residues. The germline CDR1 and CDR2 sequences are MNHEY and SVGAGI. Trimming stripped 8 bases from V and 7 bases from J, with 15 bases between. The sequence derives from a human donor in good health (CMV status not recorded). Some clones in this sample may be carry-over from other donors' samples. The sequencing used cultured PBMCs, collected from culture after CMV antigen stimulation. This chain connects TRBV6-5 to TRBJ1-5, with D unresolved. The CDR3 sequence: CASPLRTSQPQHF. CDR3 coding DNA: TGTGCCAGCCCCTTAAGGACGTCCCAGCCCCAGCATTTT.